This T cell receptor (beta chain) was retrieved from a study of blood T cell repertoires in COVID-19. Overall study: COVID-19 samples, acute and convalescent, were from the United States, Italy and Spain.

This CDR3 has 19 amino acids. Original analysis: By means of reference gene primer amplification, nucleated cell counts were estimated. Repertoires were generated with immunoSEQ multiplex PCR, while TCRdb's copy carries only in-frame clones and drops some. Clone size and V and J calls were adopted from that table, with D and trimming inferred from the DNA. Altogether over 25,000 clones are present, about 91% being singletons, with the ten largest covering 2% to 2.5%. The sequence derives from a man over 45 with active COVID-19. The chain couples TRBV21-1 to TRBJ1-6. TRBV21-1 is a known pseudogene. Material for sequencing was peripheral blood. The CDR3 bases are TGTGCCAGCAGACGGGACGGCGAGTCAGGCGGGGATGAGGGATCACCCCTCCACTTT. Amino acid sequence: CASRRDGESGGDEGSPLHF.